Listed here are 17 T cell receptor beta chains from one sample, sequenced in a study of identifying expanded T cells in peripheral blood. Some clones are missing from TCRdb's copy, which holds only in-frame ones; the method was immunoSEQ multiplex PCR. The table shows around 100,000 clones, with around 89% occurring only once. The sequencing sample was made of blood. These receptors came from a person between 18 and 70 years old in good health.

The rearrangement joins TRBV7-6 to TRBJ2-7, with D perhaps matching TRBD1 (6 bases). The germline V gene encodes CDR1 SGHVS and CDR2 FNYEAQ. V was cut by 3 bases and J by 0 bases, with 12 bases left in between. The CDR3 is 15 amino acids. CDR3 sequence: CASSLGALSSYEQYF. CDR3 bases: TGTGCCAGCAGCTTGGGGGCCCTAAGCTCCTACGAGCAGTACTTC.

In its sample, this clone was seen a few times. The V and J genes are TRBV27 and TRBJ1-1; tentatively, D is TRBD1 (6 bases). Germline CDR1 MNHEY, CDR2 SMNVEV (reference sequence). Trimming took off 6 bases at V and 8 bases at J, with 16 bases between the two ends. The CDR3 extends over 13 amino acids. CDR3: CASSYTGPLEAFF. The DNA of the CDR3 is TGTGCCAGCAGCTATACAGGGCCTTTGGAAGCTTTCTTT.

The chain is built from TRBV9 and TRBJ2-4, with D unclear. V was cut by 4 bases and J by 3 bases, with 11 bases left in between. The CDR3 loop spans 14 amino acids. Germline CDR1 and CDR2: SGDLS and YYNGEE. The CDR3, as DNA: TGTGCCAGCAGCATGGGGATCCTCAAAAACATTCAGTACTTC. As protein: CASSMGILKNIQYF.

The chain joins TRBV18 to TRBJ2-1; D is possibly TRBD2 (7 bases). Germline lookup yields CDR1 KGHSH and CDR2 LQKENI. The CDR3 is made up of 15 amino acids. Trimming left V 1 base short and J 7 bases short, with 14 bases between. Here the CDR3 reads CASSPRGGDSNEQFF. The CDR3 bases are TGTGCCAGCTCACCACGGGGGGGCGATTCAAATGAGCAGTTCTTC.

The chain employs TRBV6-5 and TRBJ1-1, with no clear D. The CDR3 consists of 14 residues. Germline values: CDR1 MNHEY, CDR2 SVGAGI. Trimming removed 2 bases at V and 7 bases at J, with 14 bases between. CDR3 loop: CASSYKVAALEAFF. CDR3 bases: TGTGCCAGCAGTTACAAAGTGGCGGCCCTTGAAGCTTTCTTT.

A single count supports this clone. The chain's CDR3 is CASSLGYAGNTIYF. The CDR3 region has the DNA TGCGCCAGCAGCTTGGGGTACGCTGGAAACACCATATATTTT. The rearrangement uses TRBV5-1 and TRBJ1-3, with D unresolved. The V gene lost 0 bases and the J gene lost 2 bases, with 6 bases spanning the gap. Germline V gene lookup returns CDR1 SGHRS and CDR2 YFSETQ. This CDR3 comprises 14 residues.

The chain uses TRBV4-2 and TRBJ1-4; 7 nucleotides line up with TRBD1. The V gene end was trimmed by 0 bases and the J gene end by 6 bases; junction bases not matched to a gene: 4. Germline V gene sequence: CDR1 LGHNA, CDR2 YNFKEQ. This CDR3 is 15 amino acids long. The CDR3 region has the DNA TGTGCCAGCAGCCAAGATCCGGGGACAGATGAAAAACTGTTTTTT. Translated, it gives CASSQDPGTDEKLFF.

The chain combines TRBV7-2 with TRBJ1-1; D is perhaps TRBD1 (5 bases). Trimming shortened V by 4 bases and J by 8 bases, and 14 bases separated the two germline ends. Germline CDR1 and CDR2: SGHTA and FQGNSA. The CDR3 covers 13 residues. The CDR3 loop reads CASSSWSRVEAFF. In nucleotides, the CDR3 is TGTGCCAGCAGCTCATGGTCCAGGGTCGAAGCTTTCTTT.

This chain links TRBV7-8 with TRBJ1-1; 7 nucleotides align to TRBD1. V trimming: 5 bases; J trimming: 1 base; junction bases outside the gene matches: 10. Germline CDR1 is SGHVS and CDR2 is FQNEAQ. There are 16 residues in the CDR3. CDR3: CASSQTSGTANTEAFF. CDR3 nucleotide sequence: TGTGCCAGCAGCCAGACCTCCGGGACAGCGAACACTGAAGCTTTCTTT.

The CDR3 reads CASSNRAGGFYEQYF. DNA for the CDR3: TGTGCCAGCAGTAACCGGGCAGGGGGTTTCTACGAGCAGTACTTC. The V gene is TRBV6-5, the J gene TRBJ2-7; 7 bases fit TRBD1. Germline V gives CDR1 MNHEY, CDR2 SVGAGI. The CDR3 length is 15 residues. V gave up 5 bases and J gave up 3 bases; unmatched junction bases: 10.

In this sample, this clone turned up once. This chain uses TRBV19 with TRBJ1-2, with D uncertain. The CDR3 sequence is 15 residues long. Germline CDR1 LNHDA, CDR2 SQIVND (reference sequence). Trimming cost V 6 bases and J 4 bases, with 18 bases left between them. The CDR3 DNA is TGTGCCAGTAGGGATAGGTCCTCAGGTATCTATGGCTACACCTTC. Its protein is CASRDRSSGIYGYTF.

On this clone itself: Additional DNA sequences in this sample encode the identical CDR3. This chain joins TRBV6-5 and TRBJ1-5; the D is unclear. V dropped 2 bases and J dropped 4 bases, with 3 bases sitting between them. The CDR3 extends over 12 amino acids. Per the germline V gene, CDR1 is MNHEY and CDR2 is SVGAGI. CDR3 in amino acids: CASSYLNQPQHF. CDR3 nucleotides: TGTGCCAGCAGTTACCTGAATCAGCCCCAGCATTTT.

The chain recombines TRBV9 with TRBJ2-5; D not resolved. The DNA end favors TRBJ2-7, so the J call may be wrong. Germline-derived CDR1 and CDR2 are SGDLS and YYNGEE. This CDR3 comprises 15 residues. The CDR3 sequence: CASSPGSQISYEQYF. The CDR3 nucleotides are TGTGCCAGCAGCCCAGGCTCACAGATCTCCTACGAGCAGTACTTC.

This chain connects TRBV10-3 to TRBJ2-3; 8 nucleotides agree with TRBD2. Germline V gene lookup returns CDR1 ENHRY and CDR2 SYGVKD. V was pared by 6 bases and J by 0 bases, with 8 bases of the junction left unmatched. CDR3 length: 16 amino acids. CDR3 sequence (DNA): TGTGCCATCAGCCTAAGGAGCGGGGGAAGCACAGATACGCAGTATTTT. Translating it yields CAISLRSGGSTDTQYF.

The chain has TRBV18 and TRBJ2-1; D is unclear. This CDR3 has 13 amino acids. Germline CDR1 and CDR2: KGHSH and LQKENI. The germline V and J ends were trimmed by 1 base and 9 bases, with 10 bases remaining between them. Here the CDR3 reads CASSPRAPGEQFF. In DNA, the CDR3 is TGTGCCAGCTCACCACGGGCACCGGGTGAGCAGTTCTTC. The full variable domain, rest sourced from reference TRBV18 and TRBJ2-1, is NAGVMQNPRHLVRRRGQEARLRCSPMKGHSHVYWYRQLPEEGLKFMVYLQKENIIDESGMPKERFSAEFPKEGPSILRIQQVVRGDSAAYFCASSPRAPGEQFFGPGTRLTVL.

The V and J genes are TRBV10-2 and TRBJ2-7, with D possibly being TRBD1 (6 bases). Looked up from germline, CDR1 is WSHSY and CDR2 is SAAADI. This CDR3 comprises 12 residues. Trimming cost V 9 bases and J 6 bases, with 15 bases left between them. The CDR3 loop is CASKYRESEQYF. The CDR3 bases are TGCGCCAGTAAGTACAGGGAATCCGAGCAGTACTTC.

The genes are TRBV7-9 and TRBJ1-5, with D perhaps TRBD1 (5 bases). Trimming removed 1 base from V and 0 bases from J, with 7 bases in between. The CDR3 spans 15 residues. Germline V lookup: CDR1 SEHNR, CDR2 FQNEAQ (reference sequence). The CDR3 DNA reads TGTGCCAGCAGCTTAGGGACATTTAGCAATCAGCCCCAGCATTTT. This translates into CASSLGTFSNQPQHF.